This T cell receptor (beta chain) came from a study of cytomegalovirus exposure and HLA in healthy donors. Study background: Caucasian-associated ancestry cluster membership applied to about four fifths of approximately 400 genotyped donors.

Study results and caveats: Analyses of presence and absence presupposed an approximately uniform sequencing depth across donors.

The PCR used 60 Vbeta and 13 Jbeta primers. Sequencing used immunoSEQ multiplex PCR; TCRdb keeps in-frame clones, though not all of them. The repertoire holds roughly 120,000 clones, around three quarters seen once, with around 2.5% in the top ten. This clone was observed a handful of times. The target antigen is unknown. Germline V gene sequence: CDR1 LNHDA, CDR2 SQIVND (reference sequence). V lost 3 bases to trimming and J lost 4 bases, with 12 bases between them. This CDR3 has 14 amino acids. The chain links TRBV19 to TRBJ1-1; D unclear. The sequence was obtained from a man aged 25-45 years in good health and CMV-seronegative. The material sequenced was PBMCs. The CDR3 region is CASSIPGLSTEAFF. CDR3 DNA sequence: TGTGCCAGTAGTATTCCCGGGTTGAGCACTGAAGCTTTCTTT.